Listed below are T cell receptor beta chains from one sample, sequenced in a study of T cell responses to AZD1222 COVID-19 vaccine. Sequencing was performed with immunoSEQ multiplex PCR; in TCRdb, only in-frame clones are kept and a portion is missing. The repertoire consists of some 170,000 clones, with 93% occurring once and the leading ten covering 0.7% to 0.9%. The sequenced sample was peripheral blood, obtained on day 0 of AZD1222 vaccination. The source is an adult in good health. The CDR3 runs from the conserved cysteine through the conserved F or W. The order of the fields is clone size, J gene, V gene, D gene, CDR3 protein, CDR3 DNA. The D gene is left open where the match is weak. Rows give clone size only sometimes, using once, few, many, or a class for an expanded clone.

clone size: -; J gene: TRBJ1-2; V gene: TRBV7-9; D gene: -; CDR3 protein: CASSLDPRRRNGYTF; CDR3 DNA: TGTGCCAGCAGCTTAGACCCTCGACGGCGTAATGGCTACACCTTC
clone size: once; J gene: TRBJ1-1; V gene: TRBV9; D gene: -; CDR3 protein: CASSVNGVPPTEAFF; CDR3 DNA: TGTGCCAGCAGCGTAAATGGGGTCCCCCCCACTGAAGCTTTCTTT
clone size: -; J gene: TRBJ2-7; V gene: TRBV28; D gene: -; CDR3 protein: CASTRVVGDLYEQYF; CDR3 DNA: TGTGCCAGCACCCGGGTAGTGGGGGACCTCTACGAGCAGTACTTC
clone size: -; J gene: TRBJ1-2; V gene: TRBV7-9; D gene: TRBD1; CDR3 protein: CASSPQPRDRGQVYGYTF; CDR3 DNA: TGTGCCAGCAGCCCCCAACCCCGGGACAGGGGGCAAGTCTATGGCTACACCTTC
clone size: -; J gene: TRBJ1-6; V gene: TRBV5-8; D gene: -; CDR3 protein: CASSLARASRSYNSPLHF; CDR3 DNA: TGTGCCAGCAGCTTGGCCCGGGCGTCACGCTCCTATAATTCACCCCTCCACTTT
clone size: -; J gene: TRBJ2-2; V gene: TRBV5-1; D gene: TRBD1; CDR3 protein: CASSMGQGAGELFF; CDR3 DNA: TGCGCCAGCAGCATGGGACAGGGCGCCGGGGAGCTGTTTTTT
clone size: -; J gene: TRBJ2-5; V gene: TRBV6-5; D gene: -; CDR3 protein: CASSHQQGLETQYF; CDR3 DNA: TGTGCCAGCAGCCATCAACAGGGTTTGGAGACCCAGTACTTC
clone size: -; J gene: TRBJ2-7; V gene: TRBV6-2/TRBV6-3; D gene: TRBD2; CDR3 protein: CASSIQPLGGSYEQYF; CDR3 DNA: TGTGCCAGCAGTATACAACCGCTGGGAGGGTCCTACGAGCAGTACTTC
clone size: -; J gene: TRBJ1-5; V gene: TRBV7-2; D gene: -; CDR3 protein: CASSLNSNQPQHF; CDR3 DNA: TGTGCCAGCAGCTTAAATAGCAATCAGCCCCAGCATTTT
clone size: once; J gene: TRBJ1-3; V gene: TRBV5-5; D gene: -; CDR3 protein: CASSLGAAPLGNTIYF; CDR3 DNA: TGTGCCAGCAGCTTGGGAGCAGCCCCTTTGGGAAACACCATATATTTT
clone size: -; J gene: TRBJ1-3; V gene: TRBV25-1; D gene: -; CDR3 protein: CASSPGLSSGNTIYF; CDR3 DNA: TGTGCCAGCAGTCCCGGGCTGTCCTCTGGAAACACCATATATTTT
clone size: -; J gene: TRBJ1-5; V gene: TRBV5-8; D gene: -; CDR3 protein: CASSFAKDSYYSNQPQHF; CDR3 DNA: TGTGCCAGCAGCTTCGCTAAGGACAGCTATTATAGCAATCAGCCCCAGCATTTT
clone size: once; J gene: TRBJ2-5; V gene: TRBV27; D gene: TRBD1; CDR3 protein: CASSLYAHPGTGYQETQYF; CDR3 DNA: TGTGCCAGCAGTTTATACGCGCATCCCGGGACAGGCTACCAAGAGACCCAGTACTTC
clone size: -; J gene: TRBJ2-7; V gene: TRBV7-9; D gene: -; CDR3 protein: CASSLVGGTYEQYF; CDR3 DNA: TGTGCCAGCAGCTTAGTGGGGGGAACCTACGAGCAGTACTTC
clone size: -; J gene: TRBJ1-6; V gene: TRBV4-3; D gene: TRBD1; CDR3 protein: CASSQTGTGSNSPLHF; CDR3 DNA: TGCGCCAGCAGCCAGACTGGGACAGGGTCTAATTCACCCCTCCACTTT
clone size: -; J gene: TRBJ1-2; V gene: TRBV7-2; D gene: -; CDR3 protein: CASSLVFAAGWSGYTF; CDR3 DNA: TGTGCCAGCAGCTTAGTCTTTGCCGCAGGATGGAGCGGCTACACCTTC
clone size: -; J gene: TRBJ2-1; V gene: TRBV9; D gene: -; CDR3 protein: CASSVEGVLVSNEQFF; CDR3 DNA: TGTGCCAGCAGCGTAGAAGGGGTGTTAGTTAGCAATGAGCAGTTCTTC
clone size: -; J gene: TRBJ1-5; V gene: TRBV18; D gene: -; CDR3 protein: CASSANRNSNQPQHF; CDR3 DNA: TGTGCCAGCTCAGCCAACCGGAATAGCAATCAGCCCCAGCATTTT
clone size: -; J gene: TRBJ2-5; V gene: TRBV30; D gene: TRBD1; CDR3 protein: CAWSRQGAGGTQYF; CDR3 DNA: TGTGCCTGGAGTCGACAGGGGGCAGGGGGGACCCAGTACTTC
clone size: -; J gene: TRBJ2-3; V gene: TRBV4-2; D gene: -; CDR3 protein: CASSQGEDTQYF; CDR3 DNA: TGTGCCAGCAGCCAAGGAGAGGATACGCAGTATTTT
clone size: -; J gene: TRBJ2-1; V gene: TRBV18; D gene: TRBD2; CDR3 protein: CASSASGGAYNEQFF; CDR3 DNA: TGTGCCAGCTCAGCGAGCGGGGGGGCCTACAATGAGCAGTTCTTC
clone size: -; J gene: TRBJ2-7; V gene: TRBV23-1; D gene: -; CDR3 protein: CASSLNERGGARTYEQYF; CDR3 DNA: TGCGCCAGCAGTCTAAACGAGCGTGGAGGCGCACGGACCTACGAGCAGTACTTC
clone size: -; J gene: TRBJ2-6; V gene: TRBV18; D gene: -; CDR3 protein: CASSPPEGSVLTF; CDR3 DNA: TGTGCCAGCTCACCACCAGAGGGATCCGTCCTGACTTTC
clone size: once; J gene: TRBJ2-7; V gene: TRBV20-1; D gene: -; CDR3 protein: CSATDPKGYYEQYF; CDR3 DNA: TGCAGTGCTACTGACCCCAAGGGGTACTACGAGCAGTACTTC
clone size: -; J gene: TRBJ1-2; V gene: TRBV5-1; D gene: TRBD1; CDR3 protein: CASSLDYRGASSTYTF; CDR3 DNA: TGCGCCAGCAGCCTGGACTACAGGGGTGCCTCTAGTACCTACACCTTC
clone size: -; J gene: TRBJ1-2; V gene: TRBV28; D gene: TRBD1; CDR3 protein: CASRDRVRYTF; CDR3 DNA: TGTGCCAGCAGAGACAGGGTACGCTACACCTTC
clone size: -; J gene: TRBJ2-2; V gene: TRBV7-8; D gene: -; CDR3 protein: CASSTDGGAQDTGELFF; CDR3 DNA: TGTGCCAGCAGCACCGATGGGGGGGCGCAGGACACCGGGGAGCTGTTTTTT
clone size: -; J gene: TRBJ2-3; V gene: TRBV18; D gene: -; CDR3 protein: CASSPQPKGSTDTQYF; CDR3 DNA: TGTGCCAGCTCACCACAGCCCAAGGGGAGCACAGATACGCAGTATTTT
clone size: -; J gene: TRBJ1-1; V gene: TRBV6-5; D gene: -; CDR3 protein: CASSYNKNTEAFF; CDR3 DNA: TGTGCCAGCAGTTACAACAAGAACACTGAAGCTTTCTTT